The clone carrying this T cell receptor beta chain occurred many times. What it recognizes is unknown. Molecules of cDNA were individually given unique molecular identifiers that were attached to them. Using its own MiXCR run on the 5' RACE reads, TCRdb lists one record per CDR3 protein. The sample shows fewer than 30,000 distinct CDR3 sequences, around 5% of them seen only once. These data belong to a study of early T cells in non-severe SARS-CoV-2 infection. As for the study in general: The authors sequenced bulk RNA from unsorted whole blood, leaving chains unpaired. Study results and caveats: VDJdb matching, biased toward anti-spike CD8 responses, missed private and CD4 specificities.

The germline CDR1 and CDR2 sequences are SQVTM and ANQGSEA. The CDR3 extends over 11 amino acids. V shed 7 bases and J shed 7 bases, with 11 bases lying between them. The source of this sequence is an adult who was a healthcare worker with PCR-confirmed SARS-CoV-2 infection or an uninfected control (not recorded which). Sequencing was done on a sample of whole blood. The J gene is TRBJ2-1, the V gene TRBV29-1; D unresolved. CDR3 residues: CSGTDLNEQFF. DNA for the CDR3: TGCAGCGGCACTGACCTGAATGAGCAGTTCTTC.